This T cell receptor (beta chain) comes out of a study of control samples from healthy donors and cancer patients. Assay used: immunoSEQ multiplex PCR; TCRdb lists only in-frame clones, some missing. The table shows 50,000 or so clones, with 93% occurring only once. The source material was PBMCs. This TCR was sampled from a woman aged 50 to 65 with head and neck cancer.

This CDR3 reads CASNRGPGNTIYF. The CDR3 DNA follows: TGTGCCAGCAATAGAGGTCCTGGAAACACCATATATTTT. The rearrangement uses TRBV28 and TRBJ1-3; D gene unclear. The V gene's germline CDR1 is MDHEN and CDR2 SYDVKM. This CDR3 comprises 13 residues. V gave up 7 bases and J gave up 2 bases, with 9 bases separating them.